The clone carrying this T cell receptor beta chain has ten or more counts. This sample was included in a study of Graves' ophthalmopathy and Graves' hyperthyroidism. RNA transcripts were the source from which TCR beta CDR3 regions were amplified. Second-round multiplex PCR followed a first-round RT-PCR using HTBI primers. One entry per CDR3 protein results from TCRdb running MiXCR on the multiplex PCR reads. The sample carries roughly 400,000 distinct CDR3 sequences, over 15% recorded once. A follow-up of 18 months without ophthalmopathy meant that hyperthyroidism was stable. Per the germline V gene, CDR1 is MNHEY and CDR2 is SVGEGT. Deletions cut 7 bases from V and 6 bases from J, with 10 bases between. The CDR3 spans 12 residues.

The rearrangement joins TRBV6-2 or TRBV6-3 to TRBJ1-5, with a tentative D call TRBD1 (5 bases). The specimen sequenced was peripheral blood. The receptor was derived from a woman under 30 with stable Graves' hyperthyroidism. CDR3 DNA sequence: TGTGCCAGCACTACAGGAGGTCAGCCCCAGCATTTT. Translating gives CASTTGGQPQHF.